This T cell receptor beta chain was captured in a study of blood T cell repertoires in COVID-19. For the study at large: T cells, B-cell-depleted T cells, or PBMCs supplied cDNA or gDNA.

Cohort allocation depended upon clinical history that participants reported. Germline CDR1 is LGHNA and CDR2 is YSLEER. V lost 0 bases and J lost 1; bases outside the gene matches: 5. This CDR3 is built from 17 residues. Libraries were prepared by immunoSEQ multiplex PCR; TCRdb keeps only in-frame clonotypes and omits some of them. The data contain some 160,000 clones, roughly 90% of them singletons. This sequence was found in a woman aged 50 to 65 who had recovered from COVID-19. Sequencing was done on a sample of PBMCs or T cells enriched from blood (not recorded which). The chain combines TRBV4-3 with TRBJ2-4; 8 bases are shared with TRBD1. The CDR3 DNA reads as TGCGCCAGCAGCCAAGATCCGACAGGGGTGGCCAAAAACATTCAGTACTTC. Translating it yields CASSQDPTGVAKNIQYF.